This TCR beta chain was identified in a study of T cells in Graves' hyperthyroidism and ophthalmopathy. Notes on the study in general: Researchers report that a 13 V-J model separated ophthalmopathy from stable hyperthyroidism.

RNA transcripts were the template for amplifying TCR beta CDR3 regions. Using the HTBI primer set, a first-round RT-PCR was run on the TCR CDR3. TCRdb used MiXCR to reprocess the multiplex PCR reads, holding one entry per CDR3 protein. The sample has hundreds of thousands of distinct CDR3 sequences; 18% are singletons. The V end was cut by 2 bases, the J end by 7 bases, with 18 bases between. This CDR3 region has 15 residues. The V gene's germline CDR1 is DFQATT and CDR2 SNEGSKA (reference sequence). This sample holds PBMCs from less than 13 ml fresh peripheral blood. The sample holds a few counts of this clonotype. Its cognate antigen is unknown.

The sequenced material came from blood. The TCR sequence derives from a woman aged 45-65 years with Graves' hyperthyroidism that later progressed to Graves' ophthalmopathy. The chain uses TRBV20-1 and TRBJ2-4; a possible D gene is TRBD2 (7 bases). Here the CDR3 reads CSARSPRGAWNIQYF. As DNA, the CDR3 is TGCAGTGCTAGATCCCCTCGGGGGGCCTGGAACATTCAGTACTTC.